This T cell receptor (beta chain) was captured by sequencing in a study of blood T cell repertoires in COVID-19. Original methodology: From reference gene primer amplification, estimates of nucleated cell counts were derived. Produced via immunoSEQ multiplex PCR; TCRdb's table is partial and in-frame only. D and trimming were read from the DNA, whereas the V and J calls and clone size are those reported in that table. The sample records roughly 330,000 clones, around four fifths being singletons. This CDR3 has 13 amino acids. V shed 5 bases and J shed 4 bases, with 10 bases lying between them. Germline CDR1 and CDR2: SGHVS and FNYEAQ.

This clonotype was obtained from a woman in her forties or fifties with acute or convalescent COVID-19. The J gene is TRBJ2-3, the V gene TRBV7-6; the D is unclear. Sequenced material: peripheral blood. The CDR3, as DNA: TGTGCCAGCAGCGGCACAACCGCAGATACGCAGTATTTT. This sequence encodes CASSGTTADTQYF.